One sample yielded the 17 T cell receptor beta chains listed below, sequenced in a study of cytomegalovirus exposure and HLA in healthy donors. Both 60 Vbeta primers and 13 Jbeta primers went into the PCR. The protocol was immunoSEQ multiplex PCR, while the TCRdb copy is restricted to in-frame clones and leaves out a portion. Here the sample spans tens of thousands of clones, 63% being singletons. Sequenced: PBMCs. The receptors shown here come from a woman in her twenties or thirties in good health and CMV-seronegative.

The gene calls are TRBV19 and TRBJ1-1, with D perhaps matching TRBD1 (5 bases). The CDR3 totals 13 residues. In germline, CDR1 is LNHDA, CDR2 SQIVND (reference sequence). The germline V and J ends were trimmed by 7 bases and 3 bases, with 12 bases remaining between them. The CDR3 loop reads CASKGRADTEAFF. CDR3 in DNA: TGTGCCAGTAAAGGCAGGGCTGACACTGAAGCTTTCTTT.

The chain combines TRBV14 with TRBJ2-1, with 13 bases identical to TRBD2. The CDR3 is 18 amino acids. The J segment lost 2 bases and the V segment lost 4 bases, leaving 8 bases of the junction unmatched. In germline, CDR1 is SGHDN, CDR2 FVKESK. CDR3 loop: CASSPGLAGELAYNEQFF. CDR3 DNA sequence: TGTGCCAGCAGCCCCGGACTAGCGGGAGAGTTGGCCTACAATGAGCAGTTCTTC. The whole variable domain, filled in from reference TRBV14 and TRBJ2-1, reads EAGVTQFPSHSVIEKGQTVTLRCDPISGHDNLYWYRRVMGKEIKFLLHFVKESKQDESGMPNNRFLAERTGGTYSTLKVQPAELEDSGVYFCASSPGLAGELAYNEQFFGPGTRLTVL.

There are a few counts of this clone. The V and J genes are TRBV19 and TRBJ2-7; 9 bases align to TRBD2. V shed 3 bases, J shed 4 bases, and the junction held 7 bases outside the gene matches. Germline CDR1 is LNHDA and CDR2 is SQIVND (reference sequence). The CDR3 is made up of 15 amino acids. The CDR3 region is CASSIRLAVGYEQYF. For the CDR3, the DNA is TGTGCCAGTAGTATCCGACTAGCGGTTGGGTACGAGCAGTACTTC.

This chain links TRBV18 with TRBJ2-5; possible D gene TRBD2, 5 bases. The CDR3 is 16 residues long. The V gene lost 3 bases and the J gene lost 5 bases, with 19 bases spanning the gap. The germline gives CDR1 KGHSH, CDR2 LQKENI. The CDR3 DNA is TGTGCCAGCTCACCCTCAGACGCGCTAGCAGTGGAGACCCAGTACTTC. It codes for CASSPSDALAVETQYF.

The J gene is TRBJ1-2, the V gene TRBV7-4; the match to TRBD1 covers 8 bases. The germline CDR1 and CDR2 sequences are SGHVT and SQSDAQ. V was pared by 5 bases and J by 0 bases, with 11 bases of the junction left unmatched. This CDR3 is 17 amino acids long. CDR3 in DNA: TGTGCCAGCAGCGTACCGGACAGGGCTACACCTAACTATGGCTACACCTTC. This sequence encodes CASSVPDRATPNYGYTF. The full variable domain, rest sourced from reference TRBV7-4 and TRBJ1-2, is GAGVSQSPRYKVAKRGRDVALRCDSISGHVTLYWYRQTLGQGSEVLTYSQSDAQRDKSGRPSGRFSAERPERSVSTLKIQRTEQGDSAVYLCASSVPDRATPNYGYTFGSGTRLTVV.

The rearrangement joins TRBV27 to TRBJ2-7, with D maybe TRBD1 (5 bases). Trimming removed 0 bases at V and 4 bases at J, with 19 bases between. Germline V gene sequence: CDR1 MNHEY, CDR2 SMNVEV (reference sequence). The CDR3 length is 17 residues. CDR3 DNA: TGTGCCAGCAGTTTATCGAAGCCAGGGATGAGGATATACGAGCAGTACTTC. Translation gives CASSLSKPGMRIYEQYF.

DNA of the CDR3: TGTGCCATCAGTGAGGGTGCCAGGGGATCCGGGGAGCTGTTTTTT. As protein: CAISEGARGSGELFF. This chain connects TRBV10-3 to TRBJ2-2; a weak D match, TRBD1 (6 bases). Germline CDR1 ENHRY, CDR2 SYGVKD. V was trimmed by 2 bases and J by 6 bases, leaving 13 bases between them. The CDR3 is made up of 15 amino acids.

This clone turned up a few times. The chain joins TRBV28 to TRBJ2-7; maybe TRBD2 (6 bases). Germline V gene lookup returns CDR1 MDHEN and CDR2 SYDVKM. V gave up 2 bases and J gave up 3 bases, with 17 bases separating them. The CDR3 spans 16 residues. CDR3 region: CASSLVGSGGLYEQYF. CDR3 DNA: TGTGCCAGCAGTTTAGTGGGTAGCGGAGGCCTCTACGAGCAGTACTTC.

The rearrangement links TRBV19 to TRBJ2-2; 14 nucleotides match TRBD2. Germline loops: CDR1 LNHDA, CDR2 SQIVND (reference sequence). There are 17 residues in the CDR3. The trim removed 9 bases at V and 3 bases at J, leaving 9 bases unmatched. CDR3 residues: CARRTSGRKADTGELFF. The CDR3 nucleotides read TGTGCCAGAAGGACTAGCGGGAGGAAAGCGGACACCGGGGAGCTGTTTTTT.

The rearrangement links TRBV6-1 to TRBJ2-2; D perhaps matches TRBD2 (5 bases). The CDR3 totals 13 residues. CDR1 and CDR2 (germline): MNHNS, SASEGT. Trimming took off 6 bases at V and 6 bases at J, with 11 bases between the two ends. The CDR3 spells CASRGPGAGELFF. The CDR3 bases are TGTGCCAGCAGAGGTCCCGGGGCCGGGGAGCTGTTTTTT.

This clone was counted only a few times. The chain joins TRBV4-3 to TRBJ1-5; D gene uncertain. The ends were cut back, 0 bases at V and 2 bases at J, with 14 bases in the middle. The CDR3 length is 17 residues. The germline V gene encodes CDR1 LGHNA and CDR2 YSLEER. CDR3 coding DNA: TGCGCCAGCAGCCAAGAATCCGTAGCTCCTGGCAATCAGCCCCAGCATTTT. This codes for CASSQESVAPGNQPQHF.

This clone turned up a few times. The chain is built from TRBV29-1 and TRBJ2-7, with D tentatively TRBD2 (6 bases). Trimming shortened V by 6 bases and J by 0 bases, and 15 bases separated the two germline ends. The length of the CDR3 is 14 residues. From germline, CDR1 is SQVTM and CDR2 ANQGSEA. The CDR3 bases are TGCAGCGTGGCCTCGGCGGGGTTCTCCTACGAGCAGTACTTC. This codes for CSVASAGFSYEQYF.

This clone was recorded once. Other DNA sequences within the sample encode an identical CDR3. The J gene is TRBJ2-2, the V gene TRBV19; 12 bases are shared with TRBD1. The CDR3 runs 15 residues. The V gene's germline CDR1 is LNHDA and CDR2 SQIVND (reference sequence). Trimming cost V 1 base and J 6 bases; bases outside gene matches: 0. The CDR3 spells CASSIGDRGPGELFF. The CDR3 DNA reads as TGTGCCAGTAGTATAGGGGACAGGGGGCCCGGGGAGCTGTTTTTT.

Only a few counts were recorded for this clone. The chain recombines TRBV5-1 with TRBJ2-2, with unresolved D. V lost 1 base and J lost 7, with 8 bases in between. The CDR3 is 13 amino acids. The germline V gene has CDR1 SGHRS and CDR2 YFSETQ. CDR3 residues: CASSLIASGELFF. CDR3 coding DNA: TGCGCCAGCAGCTTGATTGCGAGCGGGGAGCTGTTTTTT.

The gene calls are TRBV6-9 and TRBJ1-6; a weak D match, TRBD1 (6 bases). Trimming stripped 7 bases from V and 9 bases from J, with 19 bases between. CDR1 and CDR2 from the germline V gene are MNHGY and SVAAGI. The CDR3 totals 15 residues. CDR3 in DNA: TGTGCCAGCACCCAAGGGGGAAGATCAAGTTCACCCCTCCACTTT. Translation gives CASTQGGRSSSPLHF.

The chain recombines TRBV18 with TRBJ2-5; D unclear. The CDR3 extends over 13 amino acids. V was clipped by 5 bases and J by 5 bases, with 12 bases between them. Germline V gives CDR1 KGHSH, CDR2 LQKENI. CDR3 nucleotide sequence: TGTGCCAGCTCAGGCCTAGGTTGGGAGACCCAGTACTTC. It encodes CASSGLGWETQYF.

The chain couples TRBV5-1 to TRBJ2-5; D remains unclear. Trimming took off 9 bases at V and 1 base at J, with 16 bases between the two ends. Germline assignment: CDR1 SGHRS and CDR2 YFSETQ. The CDR3 contains 14 residues. DNA of the CDR3: TGCGCCACCTCCTTGGGCAGAAGCCAAGAGACCCAGTACTTC. It yields the protein CATSLGRSQETQYF.